This T cell receptor (beta chain) was obtained from a study of T cells after posttransplantation cyclophosphamide. The repertoire was sequenced with immunoSEQ multiplex PCR; TCRdb's copy has only in-frame clones and lacks some. The data contain tens of thousands of clones, about 91% of them singletons. V shed 4 bases, J shed 4 bases, and the junction held 8 bases outside the gene matches. This CDR3 is 15 amino acids long. Germline V gives CDR1 SGHNT, CDR2 YYREEE (reference sequence). General study findings and limits: Donor-recipient repertoire similarity was low at 1-2 months, rising over year one. TRB overlap between skin or GI tissue T cells and blood was limited.

Regarding this clone: The antigen remains undetermined.

This clonotype was obtained from a woman between 45 and 60 years old in good health and a related stem cell transplant donor. Material for sequencing was PBMCs. The chain recombines TRBV5-4 with TRBJ1-2; 9 positions agree with TRBD1. CDR3 residues: CASSLQGARVYGYTF. CDR3 DNA: TGTGCCAGCAGCCTACAGGGGGCGCGGGTCTATGGCTACACCTTC.